Shown below are 4 T cell receptor beta chains from a single sample sequenced in a study of human T cells and chemical hapten exposure. TCRdb re-called the RACE reads through MiXCR, storing one row per CDR3 protein. Of 360,000 or so distinct CDR3 sequences listed, roughly 6.3% were seen once; the top ten hold 5% to 6%. Described time point: patch test 2, 6 weeks after DPC sensitization. Treatment described: therapeutic diphenylcyclopropenone sensitization with weekly scalp DPC. The input for sequencing was whole blood, taken in connection with sensitization to the hapten diphenylcyclopropenone (DPC). All receptors come from a young woman with alopecia areata. Some clones in this sample may be carry-over from other donors' samples.

This clonotype has just a few counts. CDR3 in amino acids: CASRAPGTNTQYF. CDR3 nucleotides: TGTGCCAGCAGGGCCCCCGGGACAAATACGCAGTATTTT. The chain is built from TRBV3-1 and TRBJ2-3, with a weak D call TRBD1 (6 bases). This CDR3 contains 13 residues. Germline V gives CDR1 LGHDT, CDR2 YNNKEL (reference sequence). The V end lost 6 bases, the J end lost 7 bases, and 14 bases lay between the germline ends.

This clonotype was recorded at least ten times. The chain couples TRBV29-1 to TRBJ1-1, with D tentatively TRBD1 (6 bases). Germline V CDR1 and CDR2: SQVTM, ANQGSEA. The CDR3 is 14 residues long. The V end was cut by 0 bases, the J end by 5 bases, with 13 bases between. CDR3 DNA: TGCAGCGTTGAAGACCTAAGGGGGTTGACTGAAGCTTTCTTT. The encoded protein is CSVEDLRGLTEAFF.

This clonotype showed up many times. The chain uses TRBV27 and TRBJ1-5, with no clear D. This CDR3 comprises 14 residues. Germline V gives CDR1 MNHEY, CDR2 SMNVEV (reference sequence). V was clipped by 3 bases and J by 2 bases, with 8 bases between them. The CDR3 DNA is TGTGCCAGCAGTTTTAGTCAGGGCAATCAGCCCCAGCATTTT. It encodes CASSFSQGNQPQHF.

V and J are TRBV4-1 and TRBJ2-5; D gene unclear. V was trimmed by 6 bases and J by 2 bases, leaving 16 bases between them. The CDR3 extends over 15 amino acids. Per the germline V gene, CDR1 is MGHRA and CDR2 is YSYEKL. CDR3 residues: CASSPNTVVQETQYF. The CDR3 nucleotides are TGCGCCAGCAGTCCCAACACAGTAGTTCAAGAGACCCAGTACTTC.